A single sample is the source of the 14 T cell receptor beta chains below, sequenced in a study of blood T cell repertoires in COVID-19. Repertoires were generated with immunoSEQ multiplex PCR, while TCRdb's copy carries only in-frame clones and drops some. Here the sample spans under 250,000 clones, over 75% being singletons. Source material: PBMCs or T cells enriched from blood (not recorded which). Receptors were obtained from a woman younger than 35 in a cohort exposed to, infected with or recovered from COVID-19 (not recorded which).

V gene TRBV29-1 combines with J gene TRBJ1-1, with a possible D match to TRBD1 (6 bases). Per the germline V gene, CDR1 is SQVTM and CDR2 is ANQGSEA. The V and J ends lost 6 bases and 1 base respectively, with 9 bases between them. This CDR3 is 12 amino acids long. The CDR3: CSVGQPNTEAFF. The CDR3, as DNA: TGCAGCGTAGGACAGCCGAACACTGAAGCTTTCTTT.

The gene calls are TRBV19 and TRBJ1-2, with 7 bases lining up with TRBD1. The V gene end was trimmed by 9 bases and the J gene end by 1 base; junction bases not matched to a gene: 8. In germline, CDR1 is LNHDA, CDR2 SQIVND (reference sequence). The CDR3 is 14 amino acids. The CDR3 region is CASETGQRNYGYTF. CDR3 nucleotide sequence: TGTGCCAGCGAGACGGGACAGCGTAACTATGGCTACACCTTC.

The chain combines TRBV30 with TRBJ2-2; TRBD1 matches 12 bases. The CDR3 extends over 14 amino acids. Looked up from germline, CDR1 is GTSNPN and CDR2 is SVGIG (reference sequence). V was pared by 5 bases and J by 5 bases, with 3 bases of the junction left unmatched. The CDR3, as DNA: TGTGCCTGGGGGACAGGGGGCAATACCGGGGAGCTGTTTTTT. Translated, it gives CAWGTGGNTGELFF.

The J gene is TRBJ2-1, the V gene TRBV3-1 (or the pseudogene TRBV3-2), with TRBD2 as a possible D gene (6 bases). Germline-derived CDR1 and CDR2 are LGHDT and YNNKEL (reference sequence). The CDR3 extends over 15 amino acids. The V and J ends lost 3 bases and 7 bases respectively, with 16 bases between them. This CDR3 is CASSQGTPVGNEQFF. Written as DNA, the CDR3 is TGTGCCAGCAGCCAGGGGACTCCAGTCGGTAATGAGCAGTTCTTC.

The chain carries TRBV5-5 and TRBJ2-2, with D possibly being TRBD1 (6 bases). Per the germline V gene, CDR1 is SGHKS and CDR2 is YYEKEE (reference sequence). There are 13 residues in the CDR3. V was pared by 5 bases and J by 8 bases, with 13 bases between. CDR3 in amino acids: CASRIQGRGELFF. CDR3 DNA: TGTGCCAGCAGAATACAGGGTCGAGGGGAGCTGTTTTTT.

The V call is TRBV19, the J call TRBJ2-7; D gene ambiguous. The CDR3 sequence is 13 residues long. V gave up 5 bases and J gave up 2 bases, with 10 bases separating them. Germline values: CDR1 LNHDA, CDR2 SQIVND (reference sequence). The CDR3, as DNA: TGTGCCAGTAGTCAGTATCCCGCCTACGAGCAGTACTTC. Amino acids: CASSQYPAYEQYF.

V gene TRBV9 combines with J gene TRBJ2-7; weak D call: TRBD1 (6 bases). The V and J ends lost 1 base and 5 bases respectively, with 13 bases between them. Germline-derived CDR1 and CDR2 are SGDLS and YYNGEE. This CDR3 is 14 amino acids long. The DNA of the CDR3 is TGTGCCAGCAGCGTAACCCCAGGGGTCCACGAGCAGTACTTC. Residues: CASSVTPGVHEQYF.

The V gene is TRBV2, the J gene TRBJ1-1, with 10 bases identical to TRBD1. Per the germline V gene, CDR1 is SNHLY and CDR2 is FYNNEI. This CDR3 is built from 15 residues. Trimming took 4 bases from V and 1 from J; bases not matched to a gene: 3. CDR3 bases: TGTGCCAGCAGTGGGACAGGGGGGGCGAACACTGAAGCTTTCTTT. It codes for CASSGTGGANTEAFF.

This clone has just a few counts. This chain joins TRBV2 and TRBJ2-2, with a tentative D call TRBD1 (5 bases). V was cut by 4 bases and J by 6 bases, with 9 bases left in between. Germline V gene lookup returns CDR1 SNHLY and CDR2 FYNNEI. The CDR3 loop spans 13 amino acids. The CDR3 DNA follows: TGTGCCAGCAGTGCAACAGGTTCCGGGGAGCTGTTTTTT. Its protein product is CASSATGSGELFF.

The V gene is TRBV7-2, the J gene TRBJ2-5; 10 nucleotides line up with TRBD2. Germline trimming cut 5 bases from V and 5 bases from J; bases unmatched to any gene: 8. Looked up from germline, CDR1 is SGHTA and CDR2 is FQGNSA. CDR3 length equals 15 residues. The CDR3 is CASSPQRGGRETQYF. CDR3 DNA sequence: TGTGCCAGCAGCCCCCAGCGGGGGGGGAGGGAGACCCAGTACTTC.

The chain has TRBV3-1 (or the pseudogene TRBV3-2) and TRBJ2-1; TRBD2 matches at 11 bases. Trimming at V came to 0 bases and at J to 6 bases, leaving 1 base not matched to a gene. CDR3 size: 15 residues. CDR1 is LGHDT and CDR2 is YNNKEL in the germline V gene (reference sequence). CDR3 sequence (DNA): TGTGCCAGCAGCCAAGACGGGACTAGCGGCAATGAGCAGTTCTTC. It translates to CASSQDGTSGNEQFF.

The rearrangement links TRBV24-1 to TRBJ2-1; TRBD1 matches at 9 bases. The junction had 8 bases not matched to a gene; V was cut back by 3 bases and J by 6 bases. Germline V gene lookup returns CDR1 KGHDR and CDR2 SFDVKD. This CDR3 spans 16 amino acids. The CDR3 protein is CATSDLRDRESNEQFF. DNA of the CDR3: TGTGCCACCAGTGATCTCCGGGACAGGGAGAGCAATGAGCAGTTCTTC.

This chain connects TRBV25-1 to TRBJ1-2; 9 nucleotides match TRBD1. Germline CDR1 MGHDK, CDR2 SYGVNS. The ends lost 0 bases at V and 5 bases at J; junction bases unmatched: 7. CDR3 length: 16 amino acids. The CDR3 here is CASSEYLTDRGYGYTF. CDR3 DNA sequence: TGTGCCAGCAGTGAATACCTTACGGACAGGGGATATGGCTACACCTTC.

The chain links TRBV19 to TRBJ2-1; 9 bases fit TRBD1. The CDR3 runs 15 residues. Germline V gives CDR1 LNHDA, CDR2 SQIVND (reference sequence). Unmatched junction bases numbered 3, after V lost 1 base and J lost 5 bases. The DNA for the CDR3 is TGTGCCAGTAGTATAGGACAGGGGGTCAACAATGAGCAGTTCTTC. Amino acids: CASSIGQGVNNEQFF.